This TCR beta chain was identified in a study of identifying expanded T cells in peripheral blood. The CDR3 is made up of 13 amino acids. V lost 1 base and J lost 3, with 7 bases in between. Per the germline V gene, CDR1 is SEHNR and CDR2 is FQNEAQ (reference sequence). Assay: immunoSEQ multiplex PCR; the TCRdb copy retains only in-frame clones and omits some. The sample includes about 110,000 clones, about 88% of them seen just once. The chain uses TRBV7-9 and TRBJ2-7; a possible D gene is TRBD1 (5 bases). The sequence was obtained from a person aged 18-70 years in good health. What was sequenced was blood. CDR3 region: CASSLGQLYEQYF. For the CDR3, the DNA is TGTGCCAGCAGCTTAGGACAGCTCTACGAGCAGTACTTC.